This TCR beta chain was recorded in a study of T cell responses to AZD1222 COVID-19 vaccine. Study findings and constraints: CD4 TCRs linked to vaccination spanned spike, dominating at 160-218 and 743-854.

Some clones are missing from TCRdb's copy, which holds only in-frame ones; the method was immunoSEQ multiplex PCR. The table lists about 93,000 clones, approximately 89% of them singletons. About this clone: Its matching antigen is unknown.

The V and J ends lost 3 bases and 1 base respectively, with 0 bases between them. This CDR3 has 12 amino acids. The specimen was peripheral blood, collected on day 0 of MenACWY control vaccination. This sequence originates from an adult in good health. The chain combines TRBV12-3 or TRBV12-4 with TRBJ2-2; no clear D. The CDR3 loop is CASSLNTGELFF. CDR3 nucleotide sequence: TGTGCCAGCAGTTTGAACACCGGGGAGCTGTTTTTT.